The next 16 T cell receptor beta chains were all read from a single sample in a study of CD8+ T cells in alopecia areata. RNA, once extracted, was reverse transcribed into cDNA for use as the sequencing template. The method was immunoSEQ multiplex PCR; TCRdb's version includes in-frame clones alone and lacks a portion of them. There are 290,000 or so clones in the sample, none observed a single time. Combined cutaneous lymph node cells underwent sorting by CD4, CD8alpha, NKG2D, NKG2ACE and additional markers. Input material: CD4+ T cells sorted from a lymph node. The receptors here all came from a C3H/HeJ mouse with alopecia areata. The MHC haplotype of the strain is H2-k.

Note on this clone: The genes are named according to mouse. Coverage ceases 4 residues before the CDR3 finishes, and the germline J gene fills in the end. Other DNA variants within this sample encode the same CDR3. V is TRBV5 and J is TRBJ2-4, with TRBD2 matching over 11 bases. Germline V gene data show CDR1 as LGHNA and CDR2 as YNLKQL (reference sequence). The CDR3 length is 16 residues. V lost 4 bases, J lost 0 bases, and 3 bases stayed unmatched. CDR3 in amino acids: CASSPGTGGSQNTLYF. The CDR3 DNA, read in part, is TGTGCCAGCAGCCCCGGGACTGGGGGAAGTCAAAAC.

Worth noting for this clone: Germline and genes: mouse. The read terminates 4 residues before the CDR3 end, so the remaining end is supplied by the germline J gene. The chain uses TRBV17 and TRBJ2-7; 9 bases line up with TRBD2. The CDR3 covers 14 residues. Germline CDR1 and CDR2: MNHDT and YYDKIL. After removal of 3 bases from V and 3 bases from J, the junction contained 3 bases not matched to a gene. Partial CDR3 DNA: TGTGCTAGCAGTAGCTCCTGGGGGGGCTAT. Its translation is CASSSSWGGY. The complete CDR3 sequence is CASSSSWGGYEQYF.

Details on this clone: Gene names and germline refer to mouse. Read coverage stops 4 residues before the CDR3 terminus; the germline J gene supplies the remainder. The chain employs TRBV13-3 and TRBJ2-5; a possible D gene is TRBD1 (5 bases). CDR3 length equals 12 residues. Germline-derived CDR1 and CDR2 are NNHDY and SYVADS. CDR3 bases read: TGTGCCAGCAGCCGGACAAAAGAC. It translates to CASSRTKD. The complete CDR3 protein is CASSRTKDTQYF.

Remarks on this clone: Any gene name here is a mouse gene name. The read ends 4 residues shy of where the CDR3 ends; the end is completed using the germline J gene. The J gene is TRBJ2-1, the V gene TRBV4, with 7 bases lining up with TRBD1. Trimming removed 5 bases from V and 3 bases from J; junction bases left unmatched: 4. Germline V gene sequence: CDR1 LGHDT, CDR2 YNNKQL (reference sequence). The CDR3 is 14 amino acids. The sequenced CDR3 bases are TGTGCCAGCAGCCCCCGGGACAGCTATGCT. Protein sequence: CASSPRDSYA. The complete CDR3 protein is CASSPRDSYAEQFF. The whole variable domain, filled in from reference TRBV4 and TRBJ2-1, reads ETAVFQTPNYHVTQVGNEVSFNCKQTLGHDTMYWYKQDSKKLLKIMFSYNNKQLIVNETVPRRFSPQSSDKAHLNLRIKSVEPEDSAVYLCASSPRDSYAEQFFGPGTRLTVL.

Remarks on this clone: These gene names are mouse names. Read data end 4 residues before the CDR3 end; the end is taken from the germline J gene. The rearrangement links TRBV14 to TRBJ1-1; D is possibly TRBD1 (5 bases). CDR1 is SGHDT, CDR2 FRDEAV, per germline. V was shortened by 5 bases and J by 1 base, with 9 bases between the two germline ends. This CDR3 contains 13 residues. The part of the CDR3 DNA that was read is TGTGCCAGCAGCACCGGACAAAACACA. It specifies CASSTGQNT. The whole CDR3 region reads CASSTGQNTEVFF.

This clone was observed a few times. The gene names here belong to mouse. Read data end 4 residues before the CDR3 end; the end is taken from the germline J gene. The chain is built from TRBV13-3 and TRBJ2-3; 13 positions match TRBD2. The CDR3 totals 16 residues. Trimming cost V 6 bases and J 3 bases; bases outside gene matches: 7. Germline V CDR1 and CDR2: NNHDY, SYVADS. CDR3 DNA (partial): TGTGCCAGCACTCCGGGACTGGGGGGGACGGCAGAA. Its translation: CASTPGLGGTAE. The whole CDR3 protein reads CASTPGLGGTAETLYF.

This clone showed up just a few times. Gene names are the mouse ones. The read comes to an end 3 residues before the CDR3 does, leaving the germline J gene to fill in the end. V and J are TRBV13-1 and TRBJ1-6; 7 bases are shared with TRBD1. TRBJ1-6 counts as an open reading frame of uncertain function. This CDR3 contains 15 residues. Per the germline V gene, CDR1 is NSHNY and CDR2 is SYGAGN. V trimming: 5 bases; J trimming: 2 bases; junction bases outside the gene matches: 4. Here the CDR3 reads CASSHGTAYNSPLYF. Incomplete CDR3 DNA: TGTGCCAGCAGCCACGGGACAGCCTATAATTCGCCC.

The sample holds a few counts of this clone. A much larger clone lies a single base off, so this may be a read error. Germline and genes here are mouse. The read terminates 4 residues before the CDR3 end, so the remaining end is supplied by the germline J gene. This sample also contains other DNA sequences that code for the same CDR3. The chain employs TRBV13-2 and TRBJ1-2; 10 bases are a match to TRBD1. The J segment lost 3 bases and the V segment lost 5 bases, leaving 1 base of the junction unmatched. Per the germline V gene, CDR1 is NNHNN and CDR2 is SYGAGS (reference sequence). The CDR3 spans 13 residues. The sequenced CDR3 bases are TGTGCCAGCGGGGACAGGGGGGACTCC. Translating it yields CASGDRGDS. The entire CDR3 protein reads CASGDRGDSDYTF.

Worth noting for this clone: The gene names here belong to mouse. The read gets to within 3 residues of the CDR3 end, and the germline J gene fills in the rest. The chain couples TRBV5 to TRBJ1-6, with D perhaps TRBD1 (5 bases). TRBJ1-6 falls under the ORF class, with uncertain function. Per germline, CDR1 LGHNA and CDR2 YNLKQL (reference sequence). V lost 3 bases and J 4 bases, leaving 13 bases between the germline ends. The CDR3 is 16 residues long. The part of the CDR3 DNA that was read is TGTGCCAGCAGCCATCCCCTTGACAGATATAATTCGCCC. It translates to CASSHPLDRYNSP. The whole CDR3 sequence is CASSHPLDRYNSPLYF.

Points on this clone: The gene names given are mouse names. The missing CDR3 end, 4 residues past where the read stops, is filled in from the germline J gene. The sample has other DNA sequences that encode this CDR3 too. The V call is TRBV13-1, the J call TRBJ1-2; 7 bases agree with TRBD1. J lost 0 bases, V lost 4 bases, and 3 bases had no gene match. The CDR3 has 14 residues. In germline, CDR1 is NSHNY, CDR2 SYGAGN. CDR3 sequence: CASSPGGANSDYTF. CDR3 DNA, as far as it was read: TGTGCCAGCAGTCCAGGGGGTGCAAACTCC.

Notes on this clone: Gene labels here are mouse ones. CDR3 region: CASKLGGLAEQFF. The sequenced CDR3 bases are TGTGCCAGCAAACTGGGGGGGCTAGCT. The J gene is TRBJ2-1, the V gene TRBV19, with 11 bases fitting TRBD2. The read terminates 4 residues ahead of where the CDR3 ends, so the germline J gene completes it. The CDR3 consists of 13 residues. CDR1 and CDR2 (germline): FNHDT, SITEND (reference sequence).

This clone was counted a few times. Germline and genes here are mouse. From the germline J gene comes the end of the CDR3, since the read stops 3 residues before it. This chain links TRBV5 with TRBJ1-6; TRBD1 matches at 7 bases. TRBJ1-6 falls under the ORF class, with uncertain function. The V gene end was trimmed by 0 bases and the J gene end by 3 bases; junction bases not matched to a gene: 5. This CDR3 contains 17 residues. Germline-derived CDR1 and CDR2 are LGHNA and YNLKQL (reference sequence). The CDR3 region is CASSQEPGQNYNSPLYF. The CDR3 DNA, read in part, is TGTGCCAGCAGCCAAGAACCGGGACAGAACTATAATTCGCCC.

In this sample, this clone turned up a few times. Gene names are mouse gene names. The read terminates 4 residues before the CDR3 end, so the remaining end is supplied by the germline J gene. This rearrangement joins TRBV4 to TRBJ2-5, with 10 bases aligning to TRBD1. Trimming at V came to 5 bases and at J to 3 bases, leaving 5 bases not matched to a gene. This CDR3 contains 15 residues. The germline gives CDR1 LGHDT, CDR2 YNNKQL (reference sequence). The covered CDR3 bases are TGTGCCAGCAGCAGGGACAGGGGTAGGCAAGAC. As protein: CASSRDRGRQD. The whole CDR3 sequence reads CASSRDRGRQDTQYF.

On this clone itself: Genes and germline come from the mouse. Read data end 4 residues before the CDR3 end; the end is taken from the germline J gene. This same CDR3 is encoded by further DNA sequences in the sample. J is TRBJ2-3 and V is TRBV13-1, with 7 bases that match TRBD2. The V gene's germline CDR1 is NSHNY and CDR2 SYGAGN. J lost 1 base, V lost 0 bases, and 2 bases had no gene match. The CDR3 is 15 residues long. The sequenced CDR3 bases are TGTGCCAGCAGTGATGTGGGGGGAGGTGCAGAA. This translates into CASSDVGGGAE. From start to end, the CDR3 is CASSDVGGGAETLYF.

Regarding this clone: Gene names and germline refer to mouse. The read is 4 residues too short to cover the CDR3 end, so that end is filled in from the germline J gene. The V gene is TRBV14, the J gene TRBJ1-1, with unresolved D. The CDR3 is 13 residues long. V lost 1 base and J 1 base, leaving 5 bases between the germline ends. Looked up from germline, CDR1 is SGHDT and CDR2 is FRDEAV. The CDR3 spells CASSFPGNTEVFF. Incomplete CDR3 DNA: TGTGCCAGCAGTTTCCCAGGGAACACA.

As to this clone: Gene names denote mouse genes. CDR3 DNA (partial): TGTGCCAGCAGTGATGAACTGGGGGACTAT. This encodes CASSDELGDY. The entire CDR3 protein is CASSDELGDYEQYF. The rearrangement joins TRBV13-3 to TRBJ2-7; 8 bases agree with TRBD2. Read data end 4 residues before the CDR3 end; the end is taken from the germline J gene. Germline CDR1 NNHDY, CDR2 SYVADS. The CDR3 has 14 amino acids. The ends lost 0 bases at V and 3 bases at J; junction bases unmatched: 2.